The 32 T cell receptor beta chains listed next were all sequenced from one sample in a study of cytomegalovirus exposure and HLA in healthy donors. PCR amplification relied on 60 Vbeta primers (plus 13 Jbeta primers). Assay: immunoSEQ multiplex PCR; the TCRdb copy retains only in-frame clones and omits some. Among over 150,000 clones listed, around 75% were seen once. The sample taken for sequencing was PBMCs. These receptors all stem from a male donor in good health and CMV-seronegative.

This clone was recorded only once. Other DNA sequences in this specimen translate into the identical CDR3. The chain couples TRBV6-1 to TRBJ1-5, with TRBD1 matching 8 bases. CDR1 and CDR2 (germline): MNHNS, SASEGT. The CDR3 spans 15 residues. J was trimmed by 7 bases and V by 3 bases; bases with no gene match: 8. In DNA form, the CDR3 reads TGTGCCAGCAGTGACCGGACAGGGTTCGGACAGCCCCAGCATTTT. This sequence encodes CASSDRTGFGQPQHF.

The chain is built from TRBV4-1 and TRBJ1-2, with TRBD1 as a possible D gene (5 bases). CDR1 is MGHRA and CDR2 is YSYEKL in the germline V gene. CDR3 length equals 15 residues. V lost 3 bases, J lost 1 base, and 12 bases lay in between. CDR3 sequence (DNA): TGCGCCAGCAGCCAGCCGGGGGTCGGTAACTATGGCTACACCTTC. Its translation is CASSQPGVGNYGYTF.

A remark on this clone: The same CDR3 also results from other DNA sequences found in this sample. This chain uses TRBV28 with TRBJ2-7; unclear D gene. The V gene lost 2 bases and the J gene lost 3 bases, with 8 bases spanning the gap. The CDR3 loop spans 13 amino acids. In germline, CDR1 is MDHEN, CDR2 SYDVKM. This CDR3 is CASSLGQLYEQYF. The CDR3 nucleotides are TGTGCCAGCAGTTTAGGGCAGCTCTACGAGCAGTACTTC. Full variable domain (outside the CDR3, taken from reference TRBV28 and TRBJ2-7): DVKVTQSSRYLVKRTGEKVFLECVQDMDHENMFWYRQDPGLGLRLIYFSYDVKMKEKGDIPEGYSVSREKKERFSLILESASTNQTSMYLCASSLGQLYEQYFGPGTRLTVT.

This chain links TRBV6-5 with TRBJ2-2, with D tentatively TRBD1 (6 bases). The CDR3 is 15 residues long. The germline V gene has CDR1 MNHEY and CDR2 SVGAGI. V was shortened by 4 bases and J by 1 base, with 10 bases between the two germline ends. Here the CDR3 reads CASSFRTENTGELFF. The CDR3 DNA reads as TGTGCCAGCAGTTTTCGGACAGAGAACACCGGGGAGCTGTTTTTT.

This chain joins TRBV7-2 and TRBJ1-3, with TRBD1 identical over 7 bases. The CDR3 length is 14 residues. The J segment lost 6 bases and the V segment lost 2 bases, leaving 4 bases of the junction unmatched. Germline V gene data show CDR1 as SGHTA and CDR2 as FQGNSA. The CDR3 region is CASSLTQGVNTIYF. The CDR3 DNA follows: TGTGCCAGCAGCTTAACCCAGGGGGTAAACACCATATATTTT. Filled out from reference TRBV7-2 and TRBJ1-3, the complete variable domain reads GAGVSQSPSNKVTEKGKDVELRCDPISGHTALYWYRQSLGQGLEFLIYFQGNSAPDKSGLPSDRFSAERTGGSVSTLTIQRTQQEDSAVYLCASSLTQGVNTIYFGEGSWLTVV.

The rearrangement links TRBV4-2 to TRBJ1-4, with 7 bases matching TRBD1. The V gene end was trimmed by 1 base and the J gene end by 7 bases; junction bases not matched to a gene: 12. The CDR3 is 17 amino acids. Germline CDR1 and CDR2: LGHNA and YNFKEQ. This CDR3 reads CASSQGDSPFGGEKLFF. The CDR3 DNA follows: TGTGCCAGCAGCCAAGGGGACAGCCCATTCGGCGGTGAAAAACTGTTTTTT.

Only one count was recorded for this clone. This CDR3 is CASSSPGQGASEQYF. The DNA for the CDR3 is TGTGCCAGCAGTTCACCGGGACAGGGGGCTAGCGAGCAGTACTTC. J is TRBJ2-7 and V is TRBV28; TRBD1 aligns across 12 bases. Germline V gene lookup returns CDR1 MDHEN and CDR2 SYDVKM. V was pared by 4 bases and J by 6 bases, with 7 bases of the junction left unmatched. The CDR3 is made up of 15 amino acids. Variable domain in full (rest from reference TRBV28 and TRBJ2-7): DVKVTQSSRYLVKRTGEKVFLECVQDMDHENMFWYRQDPGLGLRLIYFSYDVKMKEKGDIPEGYSVSREKKERFSLILESASTNQTSMYLCASSSPGQGASEQYFGPGTRLTVT.

The rearrangement joins TRBV7-9 to TRBJ1-5; no clear D. The CDR3 loop spans 15 amino acids. Trimming cost V 5 bases and J 0 bases, with 11 bases left between them. Per germline, CDR1 SEHNR and CDR2 FQNEAQ (reference sequence). The DNA for the CDR3 is TGTGCCAGCAGCCCGCCCGGGGATAGCAATCAGCCCCAGCATTTT. It translates to CASSPPGDSNQPQHF.

This clone was seen a few times. The chain couples TRBV15 to TRBJ2-7; TRBD2 might be the D (6 bases). V was trimmed by 0 bases and J by 3 bases, leaving 9 bases between them. This CDR3 has 14 residues. Looked up from germline, CDR1 is LNHNV and CDR2 is YYDKDF (reference sequence). The DNA for the CDR3 is TGTGCCACCAGCAGAGAGCTGCGGGACTACGAGCAGTACTTC. It specifies CATSRELRDYEQYF.

The chain couples TRBV30 to TRBJ2-5, with D possibly TRBD1 on 6 matching bases. The J call may be incorrect, as the DNA end agrees better with TRBJ2-7. Germline V gene sequence: CDR1 GTSNPN, CDR2 SVGIG (reference sequence). The CDR3 extends over 13 amino acids. CDR3 bases: TGTGCCTGGAGTCCGACAGGCTCCTACGAGCAGTACTTC. Protein product: CAWSPTGSYEQYF.

V is TRBV5-4 and J is TRBJ2-1; 8 bases are shared with TRBD2. The V gene's germline CDR1 is SGHNT and CDR2 YYREEE (reference sequence). There are 15 residues in the CDR3. With 5 bases clipped from V and 5 bases from J, the junction kept 9 bases outside the gene matches. The CDR3 coding sequence is TGTGCCAGCAGGTTGCCGGGACTAGACGACAATGAGCAGTTCTTC. This encodes CASRLPGLDDNEQFF.

The chain carries TRBV30 and TRBJ2-5; D unresolved. Gene TRBJ2-7 matches the end of the DNA better, so the J call may be wrong. This CDR3 is built from 11 residues. Germline V gives CDR1 GTSNPN, CDR2 SVGIG (reference sequence). The DNA for the CDR3 is TGTGCCTGGAGTCGATCCTACGAGCAGTACTTC. Translating it yields CAWSRSYEQYF.

This sequence joins TRBV29-1 and TRBJ1-2, with 7 bases aligning to TRBD1. CDR3 length: 12 residues. Germline V lookup: CDR1 SQVTM, CDR2 ANQGSEA. J gave up 1 base and V 7 bases, and 3 bases lay outside the gene matches. CDR3 sequence reads: CSADRYNYGYTF. CDR3 DNA sequence: TGCAGCGCGGACAGGTATAACTATGGCTACACCTTC. Supplemented by reference TRBV29-1 and TRBJ1-2, the full variable domain reads SAVISQKPSRDICQRGTSLTIQCQVDSQVTMMFWYRQQPGQSLTLIATANQGSEATYESGFVIDKFPISRPNLTFSTLTVSNMSPEDSSIYLCSADRYNYGYTFGSGTRLTVV.

The chain recombines TRBV7-9 with TRBJ2-1, with D possibly being TRBD2 (5 bases). CDR1 and CDR2 from the germline V gene are SEHNR and FQNEAQ (reference sequence). The CDR3 has 14 residues. Trimming removed 0 bases from V and 5 bases from J, with 8 bases in between. The CDR3 region is CASSLAQRNNEQFF. Here the CDR3 DNA reads TGTGCCAGCAGCTTAGCGCAGCGGAACAATGAGCAGTTCTTC. Based on the CDR3 plus reference TRBV7-9 and TRBJ2-1, the full variable domain is DTGVSQNPRHKITKRGQNVTFRCDPISEHNRLYWYRQTLGQGPEFLTYFQNEAQLEKSRLLSDRFSAERPKGSFSTLEIQRTEQGDSAMYLCASSLAQRNNEQFFGPGTRLTVL.

V gene TRBV5-6 combines with J gene TRBJ2-1; TRBD2 might be the D (5 bases). Per the germline V gene, CDR1 is SGHDT and CDR2 is YYEEEE. CDR3 length equals 16 residues. The ends were cut back, 3 bases at V and 2 bases at J, with 15 bases in the middle. The CDR3 region has the DNA TGTGCCAGCAGCTCGGACGGACTTATCCCCTACAATGAGCAGTTCTTC. Its translation is CASSSDGLIPYNEQFF.

V gene TRBV28 combines with J gene TRBJ2-7; D is perhaps TRBD1 (6 bases). Per the germline V gene, CDR1 is MDHEN and CDR2 is SYDVKM. V lost 2 bases and J lost 6, with 14 bases in between. This CDR3 region has 14 residues. In DNA form, the CDR3 reads TGTGCCAGCAGTTTACCGCCAGGGGTGCGCGAGCAGTACTTC. Encoded protein: CASSLPPGVREQYF.

J is TRBJ2-2 and V is TRBV30, with D tentatively TRBD1 (7 bases). Trimming removed 4 bases at V and 5 bases at J, with 17 bases between. Germline values: CDR1 GTSNPN, CDR2 SVGIG (reference sequence). CDR3 length: 15 amino acids. CDR3 DNA sequence: TGTGCCTGGAAGGGCCCAGGGGGAGGAACCGGGGAGCTGTTTTTT. It translates to CAWKGPGGGTGELFF.

This rearrangement joins TRBV11-1 to TRBJ2-1; 7 bases map to TRBD1. The CDR3 length is 15 residues. Per germline, CDR1 SGHAT and CDR2 FQDESV (reference sequence). V lost 5 bases and J lost 5; bases outside the gene matches: 9. CDR3 bases: TGTGCCAGCAGCCGAAGACAGGGACATCACAATGAGCAGTTCTTC. This codes for CASSRRQGHHNEQFF. The full variable domain, its missing parts supplied by reference TRBV11-1 and TRBJ2-1, is EAEVAQSPRYKITEKSQAVAFWCDPISGHATLYWYRQILGQGPELLVQFQDESVVDDSQLPKDRFSAERLKGVDSTLKIQPAELGDSAMYLCASSRRQGHHNEQFFGPGTRLTVL.

This chain joins TRBV6-1 and TRBJ2-3; 7 positions match TRBD1. The germline V gene has CDR1 MNHNS and CDR2 SASEGT. Losses at the gene ends were 3 bases for V and 0 bases for J; bases not matched to a gene: 6. The CDR3 extends over 16 amino acids. CDR3 sequence (DNA): TGTGCCAGCAGTGACCGACAGGGCAGTAGCACAGATACGCAGTATTTT. Amino acid sequence: CASSDRQGSSTDTQYF.

The V call is TRBV6-6, the J call TRBJ1-1; D gene uncertain. The germline CDR1 and CDR2 sequences are MNHNY and SVGAGI (reference sequence). Trimming shortened V by 0 bases and J by 0 bases, and 5 bases separated the two germline ends. The CDR3 totals 14 residues. The CDR3: CASSYSALNTEAFF. CDR3 sequence (DNA): TGTGCCAGCAGTTACTCAGCCTTGAACACTGAAGCTTTCTTT.

This sequence joins TRBV4-1 and TRBJ2-3, with 9 nucleotides matching TRBD2. Trimming at V came to 5 bases and at J to 3 bases, leaving 9 bases not matched to a gene. The CDR3 sequence is 16 residues long. CDR1 is MGHRA and CDR2 is YSYEKL in the germline V gene. CDR3 in DNA: TGCGCCAGCAGCTCAAGGGGACTAGCTGGGACAGATACGCAGTATTTT. This codes for CASSSRGLAGTDTQYF.

The chain uses TRBV9 and TRBJ1-5; TRBD1 matches at 7 bases. The CDR3 sequence is 15 residues long. Germline V gene lookup returns CDR1 SGDLS and CDR2 YYNGEE. The junction had 7 bases not matched to a gene; V was cut back by 4 bases and J by 3 bases. The CDR3 sequence is CASSLGGQFNQPQHF. Written as DNA, the CDR3 is TGTGCCAGCAGCCTTGGGGGACAGTTCAATCAGCCCCAGCATTTT. The variable domain in full, with the rest retrieved from reference TRBV9 and TRBJ1-5, is DSGVTQTPKHLITATGQRVTLRCSPRSGDLSVYWYQQSLDQGLQFLIQYYNGEERAKGNILERFSAQQFPDLHSELNLSSLELGDSALYFCASSLGGQFNQPQHFGDGTRLSIL.

This rearrangement joins TRBV27 to TRBJ2-1, with 7 positions matching TRBD1. Germline V gene data show CDR1 as MNHEY and CDR2 as SMNVEV (reference sequence). Trimming cost V 3 bases and J 9 bases; bases outside gene matches: 11. CDR3 length: 15 amino acids. The CDR3 coding sequence is TGTGCCAGCAGTTTTATGGGACAGCCAAACAGTGAGCAGTTCTTC. This gives the protein CASSFMGQPNSEQFF.

Only a few counts were recorded for this clone. In the same sample, other DNA sequences code for this CDR3. The rearrangement uses TRBV6-5 and TRBJ2-7, with 10 bases fitting TRBD1. Per germline, CDR1 MNHEY and CDR2 SVGAGI. CDR3 length: 14 amino acids. The ends lost 4 bases at V and 2 bases at J; junction bases unmatched: 2. The CDR3 loop is CASSSGQGAYEQYF. The CDR3 nucleotides are TGTGCCAGCAGTTCTGGACAGGGGGCCTACGAGCAGTACTTC.

This chain connects TRBV28 to TRBJ1-6, with 7 bases that match TRBD1. The CDR3 loop spans 16 amino acids. V was clipped by 5 bases and J by 3 bases; unmatched bases: 7. Germline V gene data show CDR1 as MDHEN and CDR2 as SYDVKM. In DNA, the CDR3 is TGTGCCAGCAGTATAATCCGGGACAGCTATAATTCACCCCTCCACTTT. Translating it yields CASSIIRDSYNSPLHF.

The J gene is TRBJ2-2, the V gene TRBV9; D is possibly TRBD2 (5 bases). V lost 3 bases and J lost 8, with 11 bases in between. The CDR3 is 13 amino acids. Per the germline V gene, CDR1 is SGDLS and CDR2 is YYNGEE. CDR3 nucleotide sequence: TGTGCCAGCAGCGCCCGGCGGGTAGGGGAGCTGTTTTTT. It translates to CASSARRVGELFF.

The V call is TRBV28, the J call TRBJ1-2; perhaps TRBD1 as D (5 bases). Per germline, CDR1 MDHEN and CDR2 SYDVKM. Deletions cut 3 bases from V and 7 bases from J, with 15 bases between. The CDR3 length is 14 residues. CDR3 amino acids: CASSFTGGWRGYTF. The CDR3 region has the DNA TGTGCCAGCAGTTTCACGGGGGGTTGGCGTGGCTACACCTTC.

This clone came up a few times. The chain recombines TRBV10-3 with TRBJ1-1, with D perhaps TRBD1 (5 bases). The CDR3 spans 11 residues. Looked up from germline, CDR1 is ENHRY and CDR2 is SYGVKD. V shed 7 bases and J shed 8 bases, with 11 bases lying between them. Here the CDR3 reads CAINTGGEAFF. In nucleotides, the CDR3 is TGTGCCATCAACACGGGGGGGGAAGCTTTCTTT.

This clone was counted a few times. The chain uses TRBV15 and TRBJ1-5, with 8 positions matching TRBD1. The CDR3 totals 14 residues. Trimming at V came to 3 bases and at J to 7 bases, leaving 5 bases not matched to a gene. Germline CDR1 is LNHNV and CDR2 is YYDKDF (reference sequence). The CDR3 sequence is CATSSRTGRQPQHF. CDR3 nucleotides: TGTGCCACCAGCAGCCGGACAGGGAGGCAGCCCCAGCATTTT.

The J gene is TRBJ1-1, the V gene TRBV18; 7 bases fit TRBD1. CDR1 is KGHSH and CDR2 is LQKENI in the germline V gene. V was pared by 3 bases and J by 0 bases, with 10 bases of the junction left unmatched. The CDR3 has 17 residues. CDR3 region: CASSPSEGAEMNTEAFF. CDR3 coding DNA: TGTGCCAGCTCACCGTCTGAGGGGGCCGAAATGAACACTGAAGCTTTCTTT.

The chain combines TRBV30 with TRBJ1-6, with TRBD1 matching 8 bases. The CDR3 length is 13 residues. CDR1 and CDR2 from the germline V gene are GTSNPN and SVGIG (reference sequence). V gave up 5 bases and J gave up 5 bases; unmatched junction bases: 2. The CDR3 here is CAWGTGDNSPLHF. In DNA, the CDR3 is TGTGCCTGGGGGACAGGAGATAATTCACCCCTCCACTTT.

This chain connects TRBV18 to TRBJ2-3; 9 bases are shared with TRBD2. Per the germline V gene, CDR1 is KGHSH and CDR2 is LQKENI. The V segment lost 4 bases and the J segment 0 bases; nucleotides outside the gene matches: 2. This CDR3 contains 15 residues. Here the CDR3 reads CASSRTSGSTDTQYF. As DNA, the CDR3 is TGTGCCAGCTCACGTACTAGCGGGAGCACAGATACGCAGTATTTT.